This is a list of T cell receptor beta chains from one sample in a study of T cells in Graves' hyperthyroidism and ophthalmopathy. TCRdb re-called the multiplex PCR reads through MiXCR, storing one row per CDR3 protein. This sample has about 350,000 distinct CDR3 sequences, with about 17% found just once. The sequencing sample was made of blood. The source of these receptors is a woman in her twenties or thirties with Graves' hyperthyroidism that later progressed to Graves' ophthalmopathy. CDR3s include the opening cysteine and the closing phenylalanine or tryptophan. The order of the fields is clone size, V gene, D gene, J gene, CDR3 DNA, CDR3 protein. D genes are given only for firm matches. Size values are once, few and many counts, or a class for expanded clones, and some rows have none.

clone size: many
V gene: TRBV7-9
D gene: .
J gene: TRBJ1-3
CDR3 DNA: TGTGCCAGCAGCCCCCCCCTTGGAAACACCATATATTTT
CDR3 protein: CASSPPLGNTIYF

clone size: few
V gene: TRBV28
D gene: TRBD1
J gene: TRBJ1-5
CDR3 DNA: TGTGCCAGCAGTTCAGGACAGGAAAATTATAGCAATCAGCCCCAGCATTTT
CDR3 protein: CASSSGQENYSNQPQHF

clone size: .
V gene: TRBV2
D gene: .
J gene: TRBJ1-2
CDR3 DNA: TGTGCCAGCAGGCTACGGGGGGCCGGGTATGGCTACACCTTC
CDR3 protein: CASRLRGAGYGYTF

clone size: few
V gene: TRBV20-1
D gene: TRBD1
J gene: TRBJ1-5
CDR3 DNA: TGCAGTGCCTGGGACAGCTATAGCAATCAGCCCCAGCATTTT
CDR3 protein: CSAWDSYSNQPQHF

clone size: .
V gene: TRBV13
D gene: .
J gene: TRBJ2-7
CDR3 DNA: TGTGCCAGCAGCTTAGGTGGCGGACACAGCTTCTGCGAGCAGTACTTC
CDR3 protein: CASSLGGGHSFCEQYF

clone size: .
V gene: TRBV20-1
D gene: .
J gene: TRBJ2-5
CDR3 DNA: TGCAGTGCTACGATGGGAGAGACCCAGTACTTC
CDR3 protein: CSATMGETQYF

clone size: .
V gene: TRBV7-2
D gene: .
J gene: TRBJ1-2
CDR3 DNA: TGTGCCAGCAGCTCAAGGGGGGGGGTAGGCTATGGCTACACCTTC
CDR3 protein: CASSSRGGVGYGYTF

clone size: many
V gene: TRBV3-1
D gene: .
J gene: TRBJ2-1
CDR3 DNA: TGTGCCAGCAGCCAAGATGGAGCGGCTTCGCAGTTCTTC
CDR3 protein: CASSQDGAASQFF

clone size: many
V gene: TRBV3-1
D gene: .
J gene: TRBJ2-5
CDR3 DNA: TGTGCCAGCAGCGCACAAGCCTACAGCGCCCAGTACTTC
CDR3 protein: CASSAQAYSAQYF

clone size: .
V gene: TRBV6-1
D gene: .
J gene: TRBJ1-1
CDR3 DNA: TGTGCCAGCAGCCTCCGGGCGAACACTGAAGCTTTCTTT
CDR3 protein: CASSLRANTEAFF

clone size: .
V gene: TRBV2
D gene: TRBD1
J gene: TRBJ1-2
CDR3 DNA: TGTGCCACAACGACAGGGTCGGGTGGCTACACCTTC
CDR3 protein: CATTTGSGGYTF

clone size: many
V gene: TRBV5-1
D gene: .
J gene: TRBJ1-6
CDR3 DNA: TGCGCCAGCAGCTTTTTAGAGCAGGGTAATTCACCCCTCCACTTT
CDR3 protein: CASSFLEQGNSPLHF

clone size: many
V gene: TRBV29-1
D gene: .
J gene: TRBJ2-7
CDR3 DNA: TGCAGCGCAAAACTAGTGTCTGACTACGAGCAGTACTTC
CDR3 protein: CSAKLVSDYEQYF

clone size: few
V gene: TRBV4-1
D gene: TRBD2
J gene: TRBJ2-2
CDR3 DNA: TGCGCCAGCAGCCATGCGAGCGGGGGGGCCACCGGGGAGCTGTTTTTT
CDR3 protein: CASSHASGGATGELFF

clone size: many
V gene: TRBV6-1
D gene: .
J gene: TRBJ2-2
CDR3 DNA: TGTGCCAGCAGGCACAGCACCGGGGAGCTGTTTTTT
CDR3 protein: CASRHSTGELFF

clone size: .
V gene: TRBV28
D gene: .
J gene: TRBJ1-5
CDR3 DNA: TGTGCCAGCCGAGCCCATACTTCAAATCAGCCCCAGCATTTT
CDR3 protein: CASRAHTSNQPQHF

clone size: few
V gene: TRBV5-1
D gene: .
J gene: TRBJ1-2
CDR3 DNA: TGCGCCAGCAGCTTGGTTAAGGGAGGCTACACCTTC
CDR3 protein: CASSLVKGGYTF

clone size: .
V gene: TRBV7-9
D gene: .
J gene: TRBJ2-3
CDR3 DNA: TGTGCCAGCAGCTTAGCGCAGGGGTTAGGTGATACGCAGTATTTT
CDR3 protein: CASSLAQGLGDTQYF

clone size: many
V gene: TRBV27
D gene: TRBD1
J gene: TRBJ1-1
CDR3 DNA: TGTGCCAGCAGTTTAAACGGACAGGGCTCTGAAGCTTTCTTT
CDR3 protein: CASSLNGQGSEAFF

clone size: .
V gene: TRBV4-1
D gene: .
J gene: TRBJ2-2
CDR3 DNA: TGCGCCAGCAGCCAAGCCACAGCCGTACATTCGAACACCGGGGAGCTGTTTTTT
CDR3 protein: CASSQATAVHSNTGELFF

clone size: many
V gene: TRBV6-2/TRBV6-3
D gene: .
J gene: TRBJ1-6
CDR3 DNA: TGTGCCAGCAGGGATAATAATTCACCCCTCCACTTT
CDR3 protein: CASRDNNSPLHF

clone size: .
V gene: TRBV4-1
D gene: TRBD1
J gene: TRBJ1-1
CDR3 DNA: TGCGCCAGCAGCCCGACTCCCACAGGGGACACTGAAGCTTTCTTT
CDR3 protein: CASSPTPTGDTEAFF

clone size: many
V gene: TRBV28
D gene: .
J gene: TRBJ2-2
CDR3 DNA: TGTGCCAGCAGTTCAGCAGGGTTCACCGGGGAGCTGTTTTTT
CDR3 protein: CASSSAGFTGELFF

clone size: few
V gene: TRBV11-1
D gene: .
J gene: TRBJ2-1
CDR3 DNA: TGTGCCAGCAGCCCTAGTGGGCAGATCTACAATGAGCAGTTCTTC
CDR3 protein: CASSPSGQIYNEQFF

clone size: many
V gene: TRBV28
D gene: .
J gene: TRBJ2-5
CDR3 DNA: TGTGCCAGCAGTTTAATTAGCGCGGAGACCCAGTACTTC
CDR3 protein: CASSLISAETQYF

clone size: few
V gene: TRBV7-9
D gene: .
J gene: TRBJ1-2
CDR3 DNA: TGTGCCAGCAGCTCTGGCACAGGGAGGCGCTACACCTTC
CDR3 protein: CASSSGTGRRYTF

clone size: many
V gene: TRBV27
D gene: TRBD2
J gene: TRBJ2-2
CDR3 DNA: TGTGCCAGCAGCACTAGCGCCGGGGAGCTGTTTTTT
CDR3 protein: CASSTSAGELFF

clone size: few
V gene: TRBV4-1
D gene: TRBD1
J gene: TRBJ1-1
CDR3 DNA: TGCGCCAGCAGCCAAGTGACAGGGTTTGTCACTGAAGCTTTCTTT
CDR3 protein: CASSQVTGFVTEAFF

clone size: many
V gene: TRBV28
D gene: TRBD2
J gene: TRBJ2-1
CDR3 DNA: TGTGCCAGCAGGGGCCTTAGCGGGAGAACCTACAATGAGCAGTTCTTC
CDR3 protein: CASRGLSGRTYNEQFF

clone size: many
V gene: TRBV6-1
D gene: TRBD2
J gene: TRBJ2-2
CDR3 DNA: TGTGCCAGCAGTGAAGTAGTGACTAGCGGGAGAGGGCGCACCGGGGAGCTGTTTTTT
CDR3 protein: CASSEVVTSGRGRTGELFF

clone size: once
V gene: TRBV6-2/TRBV6-3
D gene: TRBD2
J gene: TRBJ2-5
CDR3 DNA: TGTGTCAGCAGCCGTAGCGGGAACCCGCTTTCCCAAGAGACCCAGTACTTC
CDR3 protein: CVSSRSGNPLSQETQYF

clone size: many
V gene: TRBV6-1
D gene: .
J gene: TRBJ2-2
CDR3 DNA: TGTGCCAGCAGTGAAGTTCACACCGGGGAGCTGTTTTTT
CDR3 protein: CASSEVHTGELFF

clone size: many
V gene: TRBV27
D gene: .
J gene: TRBJ1-2
CDR3 DNA: TGTGCCAGCAGGCCACACGCCCGTAACTATGGCTACACCTTC
CDR3 protein: CASRPHARNYGYTF

clone size: many
V gene: TRBV11-2
D gene: TRBD1
J gene: TRBJ2-1
CDR3 DNA: TGTGCCAGCAGCCCTACAGGGGGATCTATCAATGAGCAGTTCTTC
CDR3 protein: CASSPTGGSINEQFF

clone size: .
V gene: TRBV6-1
D gene: .
J gene: TRBJ1-2
CDR3 DNA: TGTGCCAGCAGCACGCGGGCCCGGGGATATGACTACACCTTC
CDR3 protein: CASSTRARGYDYTF

clone size: many
V gene: TRBV20-1
D gene: TRBD1
J gene: TRBJ2-1
CDR3 DNA: TGCAGTGCTAGCAGTAACAGGGGGCAGAGGATCGATGAGCAGTTCTTC
CDR3 protein: CSASSNRGQRIDEQFF

clone size: few
V gene: TRBV29-1
D gene: TRBD2
J gene: TRBJ2-2
CDR3 DNA: TGCAGCGCCCGCGGGGGGGCTGGCGCCGGGGAGCTGTTTTTT
CDR3 protein: CSARGGAGAGELFF

clone size: .
V gene: TRBV13
D gene: .
J gene: TRBJ2-7
CDR3 DNA: TGTGCCAGCAGCTTAGAGGGCGGGGACTCCTACGAGCAGTACTTC
CDR3 protein: CASSLEGGDSYEQYF

clone size: many
V gene: TRBV2
D gene: .
J gene: TRBJ1-3
CDR3 DNA: TGTGCCAGCAGTCCCTTGTGGTGGGCAGGGGCGAACTCTGGAAACACCATATATTTT
CDR3 protein: CASSPLWWAGANSGNTIYF

clone size: .
V gene: TRBV19
D gene: TRBD1
J gene: TRBJ1-4
CDR3 DNA: TGTGCCAGTACCATATTGGGGACAGGGGACGAAAAACTGTTTTTT
CDR3 protein: CASTILGTGDEKLFF

clone size: .
V gene: TRBV19
D gene: .
J gene: TRBJ1-1
CDR3 DNA: TGTGCCAGTAGTATCTTTGGGGGTGAAGCTTTCTTT
CDR3 protein: CASSIFGGEAFF

clone size: many
V gene: TRBV9
D gene: TRBD1
J gene: TRBJ1-2
CDR3 DNA: TGTGCCAGCAGCGTAGCTACAGGGGACTATGGCTACACCTTC
CDR3 protein: CASSVATGDYGYTF

clone size: .
V gene: TRBV5-5
D gene: .
J gene: TRBJ2-7
CDR3 DNA: TGTGCCAGCAGCTTGTCAATGGATTACGAGCAGTACTTC
CDR3 protein: CASSLSMDYEQYF

clone size: .
V gene: TRBV19
D gene: .
J gene: TRBJ1-1
CDR3 DNA: TGTGCCAGTAGTATGAGGGCAGGTATAAACACTGAAGCTTTCTTT
CDR3 protein: CASSMRAGINTEAFF

clone size: many
V gene: TRBV27
D gene: TRBD1
J gene: TRBJ2-5
CDR3 DNA: TGTGCCAGCAGTCCTAAGATAACAGGGGGCGGAGAGACCCAGTACTTC
CDR3 protein: CASSPKITGGGETQYF

clone size: many
V gene: TRBV4-1
D gene: TRBD2
J gene: TRBJ2-7
CDR3 DNA: TGCGCCAGCAGCCAGGATGCTAGCGGGGGAACCTACGAGCAGTACTTC
CDR3 protein: CASSQDASGGTYEQYF

clone size: .
V gene: TRBV12-3/TRBV12-4
D gene: TRBD2
J gene: TRBJ2-5
CDR3 DNA: TGTGCCAGCAGGGGTGGTCCCGGGGGGGAGACCCAGTACTTC
CDR3 protein: CASRGGPGGETQYF

clone size: few
V gene: TRBV6-1
D gene: TRBD1
J gene: TRBJ2-1
CDR3 DNA: TGTGCCAGCAGCCGGGCCGGGACAGGGTACAATGAGCAGTTCTTC
CDR3 protein: CASSRAGTGYNEQFF

clone size: many
V gene: TRBV10-1
D gene: .
J gene: TRBJ2-2
CDR3 DNA: TGCGCCAGCAGTGACTCGGAAGTCCCCGGGGAGCTGTTTTTT
CDR3 protein: CASSDSEVPGELFF

clone size: .
V gene: TRBV7-2
D gene: .
J gene: TRBJ1-1
CDR3 DNA: TGTGCCAGCAGCTTTTGGGGGGGGCCGAACACTGAAGCTTTCTTT
CDR3 protein: CASSFWGGPNTEAFF

clone size: many
V gene: TRBV11-2
D gene: TRBD2
J gene: TRBJ2-1
CDR3 DNA: TGTGCCAGCAGCCTAAGACTAGCGGGAGGGTACAATGAGCAGTTCTTC
CDR3 protein: CASSLRLAGGYNEQFF

clone size: many
V gene: TRBV10-2
D gene: .
J gene: TRBJ2-3
CDR3 DNA: TGCGCCAGCAGTACAGCTTTATCGGGGGAAGTGCAGTATTTT
CDR3 protein: CASSTALSGEVQYF

clone size: many
V gene: TRBV4-1
D gene: .
J gene: TRBJ2-1
CDR3 DNA: TGCGCCAGCAGCCAAGTCCCAGGGGATGAGCAGTTCTTC
CDR3 protein: CASSQVPGDEQFF

clone size: many
V gene: TRBV6-2/TRBV6-3
D gene: .
J gene: TRBJ2-3
CDR3 DNA: TGTGCCAGCAGTTACGATCCAGAGGGGCCGGGGAAAAAAAGCACAGATACGCAGTATTTT
CDR3 protein: CASSYDPEGPGKKSTDTQYF

clone size: .
V gene: TRBV5-6
D gene: TRBD1
J gene: TRBJ2-6
CDR3 DNA: TGTGCCAGCAGCGGAACCGGGACAGGAGACCTCTCTGGGGCCAACGTCCTGACTTTC
CDR3 protein: CASSGTGTGDLSGANVLTF

clone size: few
V gene: TRBV20-1
D gene: TRBD2
J gene: TRBJ2-7
CDR3 DNA: TGCAGTGCAAGAAGCGGGGGGCCTACCTACGAGCAGTACTTC
CDR3 protein: CSARSGGPTYEQYF

clone size: .
V gene: TRBV7-9
D gene: TRBD1
J gene: TRBJ2-6
CDR3 DNA: TGTGCCAGCAGCCTCGGTGGGGACAGAACACACTCTGGGGCCAACGTCCTGACTTTC
CDR3 protein: CASSLGGDRTHSGANVLTF

clone size: many
V gene: TRBV14
D gene: .
J gene: TRBJ1-1
CDR3 DNA: TGTGCCAGCAGCCAAGTCGCAGGGGCGACGGGGTGGTACACTGAAGCTTTCTTT
CDR3 protein: CASSQVAGATGWYTEAFF